The 12 T cell receptor beta chains presented below share a single source sample, sequenced in a study of spatial heterogeneity in lung cancer. Their target antigens are unknown. The time point here: sample taken at primary tumor resection. Regarding the study as a whole: It was found that expanded intratumoral alpha and beta TCR counts tracked tumor mutation counts.

TCRdb re-called the 5' RACE reads through MiXCR, storing one row per CDR3 protein. The sample lists 25,000 to 30,000 distinct CDR3 sequences, about 7.6% occurring once. Sequenced here: lung tumor tissue, sampled at surgery. These TCRs come from a male donor with early-stage non-small cell lung cancer.

The chain uses TRBV20-1 and TRBJ1-4, with D possibly being TRBD1 (6 bases). The CDR3 has 15 amino acids. V lost 6 bases and J 1 base, leaving 15 bases between the germline ends. CDR1 DFQATT and CDR2 SNEGSKA come from the germline V gene (reference sequence). CDR3: CSAPNRGKTNEKLFF. The CDR3, as DNA: TGCAGTGCGCCGAATAGGGGGAAAACTAATGAAAAACTGTTTTTT.

The sample holds many counts of this clonotype. The rearrangement uses TRBV2 and TRBJ1-5; D gene ambiguous. CDR3 size: 13 residues. Germline CDR1 reads SNHLY; CDR2 reads FYNNEI. V lost 6 bases and J 0 bases, leaving 6 bases between the germline ends. CDR3 nucleotide sequence: TGTGCCAGCAGGGCAGATAGCAATCAGCCCCAGCATTTT. It is translated as CASRADSNQPQHF.

V usage is TRBV24-1 and J usage is TRBJ2-3, with D uncertain. CDR1 and CDR2 (germline): KGHDR, SFDVKD. The V end was cut by 3 bases, the J end by 2 bases, with 5 bases between. The CDR3 loop spans 13 amino acids. CDR3 amino acids: CATSDLYTDTQYF. The CDR3 DNA reads TGTGCCACCAGTGATCTCTACACAGATACGCAGTATTTT.

Ten or more counts support this clonotype. The DNA is omitted, as the CDR3 cannot be located on it reliably, and the CDR3 follows TCRdb's listing. This chain connects TRBV21-1 to TRBJ2-1; the table's D call, TRBD1, has no DNA check behind it. TRBV21-1 is noted as a pseudogene. The CDR3 has 24 residues if both end residues are counted. The CDR3 spells CASSNDLKIWGQGNRVLADNEQFF.

This clonotype was found many times. The genes are TRBV5-1 and TRBJ2-5, with D maybe TRBD2 (6 bases). V lost 7 bases and J 7 bases, leaving 17 bases between the germline ends. CDR3 length: 13 amino acids. Germline CDR1 SGHRS, CDR2 YFSETQ. This CDR3 reads CASLSPGDGTQYF. As DNA, the CDR3 is TGCGCCAGCCTCTCCCCGGGGGATGGGACCCAGTACTTC.

This clonotype was counted between two and nine times. The chain links TRBV11-3 to TRBJ2-5; the D gene is possibly TRBD2 (6 bases). CDR3 length: 13 amino acids. V lost 5 bases to trimming and J lost 5 bases, with 12 bases between them. The germline V gene encodes CDR1 SGHNT and CDR2 YENEEA. CDR3 sequence (DNA): TGTGCCAGCAGCGCGGGACCTTTGGAGACCCAGTACTTC. It codes for CASSAGPLETQYF.

This clonotype was found a few times. V usage is TRBV7-2 and J usage is TRBJ1-1; no clear D gene. Trimming removed 1 base from V and 5 bases from J, with 8 bases in between. From germline, CDR1 is SGHTA and CDR2 FQGNSA. The CDR3 loop spans 13 amino acids. The CDR3 sequence: CASSLVHMTEAFF. The CDR3, as DNA: TGTGCCAGCAGCTTAGTCCATATGACTGAAGCTTTCTTT.

This chain uses TRBV3-1 with TRBJ2-5; D gene uncertain. Germline V gene sequence: CDR1 LGHDT, CDR2 YNNKEL (reference sequence). The CDR3 totals 14 residues. Trimming removed 3 bases at V and 5 bases at J, with 13 bases between. CDR3: CASSQFLGAETQYF. The CDR3 coding sequence is TGTGCCAGCAGCCAGTTTCTGGGCGCCGAGACCCAGTACTTC.

This clonotype is judged medium-sized (0.01 to 0.1%). The chain carries TRBV11-2 and TRBJ2-7; TRBD1 matches at 7 bases. Looked up from germline, CDR1 is SGHAT and CDR2 is FQNNGV. This CDR3 is 15 amino acids long. The ends lost 0 bases at V and 1 base at J; junction bases unmatched: 3. The CDR3 spells CASSLDSGGSYEQYF. The DNA for the CDR3 is TGTGCCAGCAGCTTAGATTCAGGGGGATCCTACGAGCAGTACTTC.

The CDR3 reads CASSGLTGADTQYF. CDR3 bases: TGTGCCAGCAGTGGACTGACAGGGGCAGATACGCAGTATTTT. J is TRBJ2-3 and V is TRBV25-1, with 8 bases fitting TRBD1. Trimming cost V 4 bases and J 4 bases; bases outside gene matches: 4. This CDR3 has 14 residues. Per germline, CDR1 MGHDK and CDR2 SYGVNS.

In DNA form, the CDR3 reads TGCGCCAGCAGCCAAGGTCCGGTTAACTATGGCTACACCTTC. This encodes CASSQGPVNYGYTF. V usage is TRBV4-1 and J usage is TRBJ1-2, with D unresolved. Germline CDR1 reads MGHRA; CDR2 reads YSYEKL. The CDR3 contains 14 residues. Trimming shortened V by 1 base and J by 1 base, and 7 bases separated the two germline ends.

The J gene is TRBJ1-6, the V gene TRBV29-1; weak D call: TRBD1 (6 bases). The CDR3 loop spans 13 amino acids. The V end was cut by 6 bases, the J end by 3 bases, with 9 bases between. Germline V gene data show CDR1 as SQVTM and CDR2 as ANQGSEA. CDR3 amino acids: CSVKTGYNSPLHF. In DNA, the CDR3 is TGCAGCGTGAAGACAGGCTATAATTCACCCCTCCACTTT.